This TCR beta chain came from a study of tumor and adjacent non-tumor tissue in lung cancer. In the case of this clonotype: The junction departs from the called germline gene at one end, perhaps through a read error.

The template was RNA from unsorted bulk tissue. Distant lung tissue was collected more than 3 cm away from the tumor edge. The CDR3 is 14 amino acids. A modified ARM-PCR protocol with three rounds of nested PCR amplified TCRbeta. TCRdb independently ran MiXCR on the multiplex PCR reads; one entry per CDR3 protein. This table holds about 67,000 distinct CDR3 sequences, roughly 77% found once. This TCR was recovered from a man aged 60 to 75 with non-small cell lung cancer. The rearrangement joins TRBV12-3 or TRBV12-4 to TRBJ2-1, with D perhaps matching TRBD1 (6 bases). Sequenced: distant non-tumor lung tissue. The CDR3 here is CASSLSGPRGEHFF. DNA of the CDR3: TGTGCCAGCAGTTTAAGTGGTCCCAGGGGCGAGCACTTCTTC.